Listed below are T cell receptor beta chains from one sample, sequenced in a study of blood T cell repertoires in COVID-19. Clones were sequenced by immunoSEQ multiplex PCR, and TCRdb holds only the in-frame ones, with some missing. The table lists tens of thousands of clones, 75% to 90% of them singletons, with under 20% in the top ten. The sequenced sample was peripheral blood. These receptors were taken from a woman older than 75 with acute or convalescent COVID-19. Each CDR3 is given with its conserved first and last residue. A D gene is named only where the DNA matches it firmly. Size is omitted from some rows. Given values are once, few, many or a class for expanded clones.

v_gene	abundance	d_gene	len	j_gene	CDR3nt	CDR3aa
TRBV7-2	NA	NA	13	TRBJ1-4	TGTGCCAGCAGCTTAAACCACCGGGAAAAACTGTTTTTT	CASSLNHREKLFF
TRBV28	NA	NA	15	TRBJ1-4	TGTGCCAGCAGTCCCCCTTGGGGGGTTAATGAAAAACTGTTTTTT	CASSPPWGVNEKLFF
TRBV5-1	NA	NA	15	TRBJ2-2	TGCGCCAGCAGCTTGGCCGTTACGAACACCGGGGAGCTGTTTTTT	CASSLAVTNTGELFF
TRBV30	NA	NA	13	TRBJ1-2	TGTGCCTGGAGTAGGTGGGGGCGCGATGGCTACACCTTC	CAWSRWGRDGYTF
TRBV9	NA	NA	14	TRBJ1-2	TGTGCCAGCAGCGTAGCGGGGGAGGCCTATGGCTACACCTTC	CASSVAGEAYGYTF
TRBV28	NA	TRBD1	14	TRBJ1-4	TGTGCCAGCACCTACAGGGGGCTTGGTGAAAAACTGTTTTTT	CASTYRGLGEKLFF
TRBV5-4	once	NA	15	TRBJ2-6	TGTGCCAGCAGCTCTAAGGCGGAAGGGGCCAACGTCCTGACTTTC	CASSSKAEGANVLTF
TRBV3-1/TRBV3-2	NA	TRBD1	14	TRBJ1-3	TGTGCCAGCAGTACAGGGGGCTCTGGAAACACCATATATTTT	CASSTGGSGNTIYF
TRBV14	NA	TRBD2	13	TRBJ2-7	TGTGCCAGCAGCCGGGGGGGAACCTACGAGCAGTACTTC	CASSRGGTYEQYF
TRBV24-1	NA	NA	15	TRBJ2-1	TGTGCCACCAGTGATGACCGGGACTTGTACAATGAGCAGTTCTTC	CATSDDRDLYNEQFF
TRBV9	NA	NA	15	TRBJ1-1	TGTGCCAGCAGCGTAAGCGCCGGGACACCAAGCGAAGCTTTCTTT	CASSVSAGTPSEAFF
TRBV20-1	NA	NA	13	TRBJ1-6	TGCAGTGCTAGTCGGCAGGGCGTCTCACCCCTCCACTTT	CSASRQGVSPLHF
TRBV7-9	NA	TRBD1	14	TRBJ1-5	TGTGCCAGCAGCTTGCAGGGGGACAATCAGCCCCAGCATTTT	CASSLQGDNQPQHF
TRBV5-1	NA	NA	13	TRBJ2-5	TGCGCCAGCAGCTTGGGGGCGGGAGAGACCCAGTACTTC	CASSLGAGETQYF
TRBV5-3	NA	TRBD1	15	TRBJ2-1	TGTGCCAGAAGCCCGGACAGGGGGGGGTCCAATGAGCAGTTCTTC	CARSPDRGGSNEQFF
TRBV5-5	NA	NA	15	TRBJ2-7	TGTGCCAGCAGCTTTAGAGGAGTTACTCCCTACGAGCAGTACTTC	CASSFRGVTPYEQYF
TRBV4-1	NA	TRBD1	15	TRBJ1-2	TGCGCCAGCAGCCAAGAAGGACAGGTGTCCTATGGCTACACCTTC	CASSQEGQVSYGYTF
TRBV7-7	NA	TRBD1	15	TRBJ2-7	TGTGCTAGCAGCCCGGGGACAGGGAAAGGGTACGAGCAGTACTTC	CASSPGTGKGYEQYF
TRBV3-1/TRBV3-2	few	NA	14	TRBJ1-2	TGTGCCAGCAGCCACCGGGAGCTTCGGGATGGCTACACCTTC	CASSHRELRDGYTF
TRBV7-9	NA	NA	15	TRBJ1-2	TGTGCCAGCAGCTTAGCGGTCGGGGGGGCGGGCGGCTACACCTTC	CASSLAVGGAGGYTF
TRBV2	NA	NA	12	TRBJ1-1	TGTGCCAGCAGGTCAGGGGTTTATGAAGCTTTCTTT	CASRSGVYEAFF
TRBV24-1	once	NA	16	TRBJ1-5	TGTGCCACCAGTGCTTCCGGGGGGTATAGCAATCAGCCCCAGCATTTT	CATSASGGYSNQPQHF
TRBV6-6	NA	NA	14	TRBJ1-5	TGTGCCAGCAGTTACAGCGGGGATTATCAGCCCCAGCATTTT	CASSYSGDYQPQHF
TRBV11-2	NA	TRBD1	18	TRBJ2-7	TGTGCCAGCAGCTTTGCCCCAGGCCGACAGGGTTTCTCCTACGAGCAGTACTTC	CASSFAPGRQGFSYEQYF
TRBV12-5	few	TRBD1	14	TRBJ2-7	TGTGCTAGTGCCGGCGGGACAGGGGGATACGAGCAGTACTTC	CASAGGTGGYEQYF
TRBV7-3	NA	TRBD1	16	TRBJ2-1	TGTGCCAGCAGCAGACAGGGGTACCCAAATTACAATGAGCAGTTCTTC	CASSRQGYPNYNEQFF